The sequence of this T cell receptor beta chain was determined in a study of blood T cell repertoires in COVID-19 (dated by TCRdb to 2020 to 2022). Study-wide context: Collaborator samples came from the United States, Italy and Spain and covered acute and convalescent phases of COVID-19. The prospective study material was composed of cDNA or gDNA derived from T cells, B-cell-depleted T cells, or PBMCs. The dataset comprised deeply sampled blood TCRbeta repertoires from subjects exposed to, actively infected with, or recovered from COVID-19. A freely available public database, intended as a resource for researchers studying the immune response to SARS-CoV-2, is where the repertoires were released. The samples were drawn from the first 160 participants of the ongoing ImmuneRACE study and from 1,254 subjects provided by 6 global collaborators. The sample metadata nearly always contained a de-identified subject ID, COVID-19 status, age in years and sex. Where available, HLA class I and class II types were taken from metadata supplied by the sample provider and were not determined by assay-based typing. Points the paper makes about the study in general: The amount of clinical and demographic metadata varied by source and participant and was provided uncurated.

One collaborating source in Seattle enrolled patients during active infection and followed them longitudinally through the course of disease. Each collaborating institution followed its own protocols to collect whole blood in K2EDTA tubes. For TCRbeta analysis, collaborator samples were shipped as frozen whole blood, as isolated PBMCs, or as DNA extracted from either sample type. TCRbeta CDR3 regions were amplified from genomic DNA by means of the immunoSEQ Assay, a bias-controlled multiplex PCR. The source study handled its data this way. The number of nucleated cells in each sample was estimated from the amplification of reference gene primers within the assay. To quantify the absolute abundance of each unique TCRbeta CDR3 rearrangement, sequence reads were collapsed and filtered. For each sample, productive Simpson clonality was calculated by taking the square root of Simpson's diversity index across productive rearrangements. Here the immuneACCESS table is served through TCRdb, limited to in-frame sequences with V and J called. Missing clones are a known gap in these copies; in checked studies unresolved V genes cover under half, and the rest lacks a known reason. V, J and clone size were drawn from that table, and D and trimming were deduced from the DNA. The table for this sample lists about 500,000 clones; 75% to 90% of them were counted only once. The ten largest make up 0.8% to 0.9% of the sample.

Sequences MNHEY (CDR1) and SVGAGI (CDR2) are obtained from the germline V gene. V has 6 bases trimmed and J has 8 bases trimmed; junction bases matching no gene number 4. The CDR3 goes from the cysteine to the phenylalanine over 14 residues. Just CDR3 DNA is preserved here, 42 bases in frame from base 1. Concerning this clone itself: It has no known antigen specificity. Per-nucleotide qualities are absent, and no much larger clonotype sits a single base away.

The sequencing input was peripheral blood. This TCR came from a man aged 18-30 years with COVID-19, enrolled during active disease. In this chain, TRBV6-5 is recombined with TRBJ1-4, with 12 middle bases fitting TRBD1. The sequence in DNA is TGTGCCAGCAGCGGGGACAGGGGGCGCGAAAAACTGTTTTTT. It codes for CASSGDRGREKLFF.